The 10 T cell receptor beta chains in this list originate from one sample, sequenced in a study of blood T cell repertoires in COVID-19. Assay used: immunoSEQ multiplex PCR; TCRdb lists only in-frame clones, some missing. The sample includes some 700,000 clones, 70% to 90% of them seen just once. Sequencing input: peripheral blood. These receptor sequences come from a woman younger than 30 with acute or convalescent COVID-19.

The chain joins TRBV4-2 to TRBJ1-1; 9 bases are shared with TRBD1. This CDR3 is built from 18 residues. The germline V gene has CDR1 LGHNA and CDR2 YNFKEQ. Trimming removed 4 bases from V and 3 bases from J; junction bases left unmatched: 15. The CDR3 here is CASSRSGTGLGRDTEAFF. CDR3 DNA: TGTGCCAGCAGCCGTTCCGGGACAGGGCTCGGGAGGGACACTGAAGCTTTCTTT.

The chain links TRBV7-4 to TRBJ2-7, with 8 positions matching TRBD2. The CDR3 is 15 amino acids. CDR1 is SGHVT and CDR2 is SQSDAQ in the germline V gene. Trimming cost V 5 bases and J 2 bases; bases outside gene matches: 8. The CDR3 region has the DNA TGTGCCAGCAGCCTTAGCGGGGCGGCACCCTACGAGCAGTACTTC. This translates into CASSLSGAAPYEQYF. The entire variable domain, with the rest obtained from reference TRBV7-4 and TRBJ2-7, is as follows: GAGVSQSPRYKVAKRGRDVALRCDSISGHVTLYWYRQTLGQGSEVLTYSQSDAQRDKSGRPSGRFSAERPERSVSTLKIQRTEQGDSAVYLCASSLSGAAPYEQYFGPGTRLTVT.

The chain employs TRBV6-5 and TRBJ1-1; D is unresolved. CDR1 and CDR2 (germline): MNHEY, SVGAGI. The CDR3 length is 15 residues. Trimming left V 0 bases short and J 7 bases short, with 15 bases between. The CDR3 DNA follows: TGTGCCAGCAGTTACTCCCTCTGGAGAGAGCATGAAGCTTTCTTT. Residues: CASSYSLWREHEAFF.

This chain uses TRBV7-9 with TRBJ1-1; perhaps TRBD1 as D (5 bases). Germline-derived CDR1 and CDR2 are SEHNR and FQNEAQ (reference sequence). V lost 7 bases and J 4 bases, leaving 28 bases between the germline ends. The CDR3 is made up of 18 amino acids. The CDR3 region is CASTRLRGTDFGITEAFF. The CDR3 DNA follows: TGTGCCAGCACCCGCCTCCGCGGGACGGATTTCGGTATCACTGAAGCTTTCTTT.

The V call is TRBV6-6, the J call TRBJ1-1, with a weak D call TRBD1 (6 bases). CDR1 and CDR2 (germline): MNHNY, SVGAGI (reference sequence). The V end lost 11 bases, the J end lost 1 base, and 11 bases lay between the germline ends. The CDR3 has 12 amino acids. The DNA of the CDR3 is TGTGCCCTCGGGGGGGCGAACACTGAAGCTTTCTTT. Amino acid sequence: CALGGANTEAFF.

J is TRBJ2-2 and V is TRBV5-4; 7 bases line up with TRBD1. Germline V gene data show CDR1 as SGHNT and CDR2 as YYREEE (reference sequence). Trimming at V came to 4 bases and at J to 7 bases, leaving 7 bases not matched to a gene. There are 14 residues in the CDR3. CDR3 protein: CASSTGQSDGELFF. CDR3 sequence (DNA): TGTGCCAGCAGCACGGGACAGTCAGACGGGGAGCTGTTTTTT.

The V gene is TRBV5-1, the J gene TRBJ1-2, with D perhaps matching TRBD1 (5 bases). From germline, CDR1 is SGHRS and CDR2 YFSETQ. V lost 1 base, J lost 4 bases, and 8 bases lay in between. The CDR3 loop spans 13 amino acids. CDR3 coding DNA: TGCGCCAGCAGCTTGTCCAGGGCCTATGGCTACACCTTC. This translates into CASSLSRAYGYTF.

The chain is built from TRBV14 and TRBJ1-1, with D unclear. CDR1 and CDR2 from the germline V gene are SGHDN and FVKESK. This CDR3 region has 14 residues. V dropped 0 bases and J dropped 5 bases, with 10 bases sitting between them. The DNA for the CDR3 is TGTGCCAGCAGCCAAGAGGTGAGAGGGACTGAAGCTTTCTTT. The encoded protein is CASSQEVRGTEAFF.

The gene calls are TRBV4-1 and TRBJ1-3; D uncertain. Germline loops: CDR1 MGHRA, CDR2 YSYEKL. This CDR3 has 16 residues. Deletions cut 1 base from V and 0 bases from J, with 10 bases between. Written as DNA, the CDR3 is TGCGCCAGCAGCCAAGTGCAGGCTCGCTCTGGAAACACCATATATTTT. Protein: CASSQVQARSGNTIYF.

The chain has TRBV6-1 and TRBJ1-5; 8 nucleotides agree with TRBD1. Germline lookup yields CDR1 MNHNS and CDR2 SASEGT. V lost 4 bases to trimming and J lost 4 bases; unmatched junction nucleotides: 9. The CDR3 totals 16 residues. The CDR3 region has the DNA TGTGCCAGCAGTGCACAGACAGGGGCCCGAAATCAGCCCCAGCATTTT. Amino acids: CASSAQTGARNQPQHF.